This record covers a single T cell receptor beta chain. Assay used: immunoSEQ multiplex PCR; TCRdb lists only in-frame clones, some missing. The sample consists of tens of thousands of clones, approximately 78% of them appearing once. The data were taken from a study of blood T cell repertoires in COVID-19. In the study overall: The United States, Italy and Spain supplied acute and convalescent COVID-19 samples.

The V and J ends lost 2 bases and 5 bases, in that order; junction bases with no gene match: 13. The germline gives CDR1 MGHRA, CDR2 YSYEKL. The CDR3 consists of 18 residues. The source of this sequence is a human donor in a cohort sampled during active COVID-19. The rearrangement uses TRBV4-1 and TRBJ2-1, with TRBD2 matching over 9 bases. The sample was peripheral blood. CDR3 coding DNA: TGCGCCAGCAGCCAACCGCCTGCGAGCGGGGGGATTGACAATGAGCAGTTCTTC. Translating gives CASSQPPASGGIDNEQFF.